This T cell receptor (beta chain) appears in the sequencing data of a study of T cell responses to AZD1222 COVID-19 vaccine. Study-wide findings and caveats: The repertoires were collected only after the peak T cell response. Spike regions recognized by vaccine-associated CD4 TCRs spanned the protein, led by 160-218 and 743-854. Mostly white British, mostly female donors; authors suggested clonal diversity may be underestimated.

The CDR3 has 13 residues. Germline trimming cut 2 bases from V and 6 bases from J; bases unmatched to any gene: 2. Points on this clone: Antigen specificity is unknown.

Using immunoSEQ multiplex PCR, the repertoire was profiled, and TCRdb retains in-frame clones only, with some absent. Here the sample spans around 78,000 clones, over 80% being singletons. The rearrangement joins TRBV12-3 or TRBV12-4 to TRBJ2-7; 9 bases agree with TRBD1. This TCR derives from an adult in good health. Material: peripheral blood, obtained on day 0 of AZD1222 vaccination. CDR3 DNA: TGTGCCAGCAGTTTAATGACAGGGGGCGAGCAGTACTTC. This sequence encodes CASSLMTGGEQYF.